Listed below are T cell receptor beta chains from one sample, sequenced in a study of beta chain features in type 1 diabetes. The assay was immunoSEQ multiplex PCR, and TCRdb's table has in-frame clones only and misses some. This table has about 160,000 clones, around 8% appearing once. Sequencing input: central memory CD4+ T cells from blood. The receptors shown here come from a woman aged 18-29 years with type 1 diabetes. CDR3s include the opening cysteine and the closing phenylalanine or tryptophan. A D gene is named only where the DNA matches it firmly. The size entry is marked missing in some rows and otherwise reads once, few, many or a size class.

clone_size	v_call	d_call	cdr3_length	j_call	cdr3_nt	cdr3_aa
-	TRBV2	TRBD1	18	TRBJ1-5	TGTGCCAGCAGGCCCGACGGGACAGGGGTTGACAGCAATCAGCCCCAGCATTTT	CASRPDGTGVDSNQPQHF
-	TRBV2	TRBD2	16	TRBJ2-7	TGTGCCAGCAGTGAATTACGGTCGCCCCGCGGGGGGGAGCAGTACTTC	CASSELRSPRGGEQYF
-	TRBV7-2	TRBD2	14	TRBJ2-1	TGTGCCAGCAGCCTCCTAGCGGGATTACGTGAGCAGTTCTTC	CASSLLAGLREQFF
few	TRBV19	TRBD1	16	TRBJ2-1	TGTGCCAGTAGTTTGTCTCGGGACAGGGAGTGGAATGAGCAGTTCTTC	CASSLSRDREWNEQFF
few	TRBV7-2	TRBD2	17	TRBJ2-1	TGTGCCAGCAGCTTAAACCCTAGCGGGGGGGCTGCTGCTGAGCAGTTCTTC	CASSLNPSGGAAAEQFF
-	TRBV7-2	-	13	TRBJ1-3	TGTGCCAGCAGCAGGGGTCCTGGAAACACCATATATTTT	CASSRGPGNTIYF
-	TRBV9	TRBD1	15	TRBJ2-5	TGTGCCAGCAGCGTTCCGACAGGGGGCCTTGAGACCCAGTACTTC	CASSVPTGGLETQYF
few	TRBV2	-	12	TRBJ1-5	TGTGCCAGCAGTGAACTGCGGCAGCCCCAGCATTTT	CASSELRQPQHF
few	TRBV7-2	TRBD2	16	TRBJ2-3	TGTGCCAGCAGCTCCCGGGGCGGGAGGACCACAGATACGCAGTATTTT	CASSSRGGRTTDTQYF
few	TRBV4-3	TRBD1	17	TRBJ2-2	TGCGCCAGCAGCCACGATAAACAGGGGGCGAACACCGGGGAGCTGTTTTTT	CASSHDKQGANTGELFF
-	TRBV5-1	-	16	TRBJ2-6	TGCGCCAGCAGCGCTGGGGGGGCCTCTGGGGCCAACGTCCTGACTTTC	CASSAGGASGANVLTF
few	TRBV4-2	-	14	TRBJ2-5	TGTGCCAGCAGCCAAGATCGGCAGACAGGGACCCAGTACTTC	CASSQDRQTGTQYF
-	TRBV7-9	-	13	TRBJ2-7	TGTGCCAGCAGCTTAGGTAGTCTGTACGAGCAGTACTTC	CASSLGSLYEQYF
-	TRBV4-2	TRBD1	15	TRBJ2-7	TGTGCCAGCAGCCAAGAAGGGACAGGGGGGGGCGAGCAGTACTTC	CASSQEGTGGGEQYF